This T cell receptor beta chain came from a study of T cells after yellow fever vaccination. TCRdb independently ran MiXCR on the 5' RACE reads; one entry per CDR3 protein. Of hundreds of thousands of distinct CDR3 sequences listed, about 19% were seen once; the top ten hold about a sixth. This clonotype was found a few times. The CDR3 is 14 residues long. Per the germline V gene, CDR1 is LGHDT and CDR2 is YNNKEL (reference sequence). V trimming: 6 bases; J trimming: 2 bases; junction bases outside the gene matches: 7. The specimen comprised PBMCs, sampled before the yellow fever booster vaccination. This TCR came from a man between 18 and 35 years old who received the YFV17D yellow fever vaccine. V is TRBV3-1 and J is TRBJ2-7, with 7 nucleotides matching TRBD1. The CDR3 sequence is CASSIGTETYEQYF. The CDR3 DNA is TGTGCCAGCAGTATCGGGACAGAGACCTACGAGCAGTACTTC.